This T cell receptor beta chain was captured in a study of cytomegalovirus exposure and HLA in healthy donors. The study's findings and limits: There were some public TCRs occurring in many donors, but most TCR sequences were rare.

Concerning this clone itself: Its antigen is unidentified.

TCRdb keeps only in-frame clones here, not all; method: immunoSEQ multiplex PCR. The repertoire has under 150,000 clones, 84% of them found once; the top ten carry approximately 1.5%. Germline CDR1 reads MNHEY; CDR2 reads SMNVEV (reference sequence). CDR3 size: 15 residues. V gave up 6 bases and J gave up 7 bases, with 18 bases separating them. Sequencing was done on a sample of PBMCs. The sequence came from a woman aged 30 to 39 in good health and CMV-seronegative. The chain couples TRBV27 to TRBJ1-4; TRBD1 might be the D (6 bases). CDR3 residues: CASSPVSRGGEKLFF. Here the CDR3 DNA reads TGTGCCAGCAGCCCGGTTTCCAGGGGTGGTGAAAAACTGTTTTTT.